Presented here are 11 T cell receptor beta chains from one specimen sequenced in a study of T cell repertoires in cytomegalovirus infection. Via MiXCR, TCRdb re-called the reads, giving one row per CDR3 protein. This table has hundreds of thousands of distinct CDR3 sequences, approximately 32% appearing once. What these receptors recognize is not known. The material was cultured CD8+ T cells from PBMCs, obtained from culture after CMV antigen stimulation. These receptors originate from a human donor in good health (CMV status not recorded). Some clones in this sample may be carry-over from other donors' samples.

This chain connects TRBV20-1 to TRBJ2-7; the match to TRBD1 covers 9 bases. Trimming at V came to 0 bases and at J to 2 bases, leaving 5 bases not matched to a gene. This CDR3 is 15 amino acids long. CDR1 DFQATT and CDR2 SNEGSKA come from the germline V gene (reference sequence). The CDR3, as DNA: TGCAGTGCTAGAGATGAAGACAGGGGGACCTACGAGCAGTACTTC. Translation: CSARDEDRGTYEQYF.

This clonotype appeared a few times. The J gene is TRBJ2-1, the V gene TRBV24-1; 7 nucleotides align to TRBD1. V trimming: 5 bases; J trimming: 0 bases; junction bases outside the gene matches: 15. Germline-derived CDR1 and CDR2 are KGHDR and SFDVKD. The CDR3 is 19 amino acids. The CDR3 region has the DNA TGTGCCACCAGTGTCTCGACAGGGTTACGGACCCACTCCTACAATGAGCAGTTCTTC. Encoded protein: CATSVSTGLRTHSYNEQFF.

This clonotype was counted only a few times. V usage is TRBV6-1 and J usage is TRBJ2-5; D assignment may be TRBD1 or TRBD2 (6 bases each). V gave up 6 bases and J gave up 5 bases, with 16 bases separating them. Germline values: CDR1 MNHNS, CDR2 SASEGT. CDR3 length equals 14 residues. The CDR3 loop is CASRSLGGGETQYF. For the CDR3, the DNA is TGTGCCAGCAGGTCCCTGGGGGGCGGTGAGACCCAGTACTTC.

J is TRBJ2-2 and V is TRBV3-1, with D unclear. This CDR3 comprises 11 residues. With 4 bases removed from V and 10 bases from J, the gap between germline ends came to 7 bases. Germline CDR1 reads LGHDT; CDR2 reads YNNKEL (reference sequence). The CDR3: CASSLEEELFF. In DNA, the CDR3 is TGTGCCAGCAGCCTGGAAGAGGAGCTGTTTTTT.

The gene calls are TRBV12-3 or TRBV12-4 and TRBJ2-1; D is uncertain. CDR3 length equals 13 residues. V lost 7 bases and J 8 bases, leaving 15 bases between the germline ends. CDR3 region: CASISFLVDEQFF. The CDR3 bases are TGTGCCAGCATCTCATTTCTCGTCGATGAGCAGTTCTTC.

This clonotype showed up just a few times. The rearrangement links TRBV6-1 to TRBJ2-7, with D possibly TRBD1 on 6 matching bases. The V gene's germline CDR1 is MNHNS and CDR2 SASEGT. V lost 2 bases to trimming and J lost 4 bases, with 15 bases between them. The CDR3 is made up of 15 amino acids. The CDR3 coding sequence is TGTGCCAGCAGTGAATCCACAGGGCGGAGGTACGAGCAGTACTTC. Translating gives CASSESTGRRYEQYF.

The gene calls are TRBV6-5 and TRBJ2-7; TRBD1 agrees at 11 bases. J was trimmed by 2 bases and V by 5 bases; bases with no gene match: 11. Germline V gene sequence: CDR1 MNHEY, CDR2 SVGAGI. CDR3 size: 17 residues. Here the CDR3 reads CASSPGHPGQGAYEQYF. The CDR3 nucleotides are TGTGCCAGCAGTCCCGGACACCCGGGACAGGGGGCCTACGAGCAGTACTTC.

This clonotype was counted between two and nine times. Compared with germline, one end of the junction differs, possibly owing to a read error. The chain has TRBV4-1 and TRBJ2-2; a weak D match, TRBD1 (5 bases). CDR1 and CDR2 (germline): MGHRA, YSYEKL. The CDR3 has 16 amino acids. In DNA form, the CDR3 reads TGCGCCAGCAGCCAAGATATGGCAGGGAACTCCGGGGAGCTGTTTTTT. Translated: CASSQDMAGNSGELFF.

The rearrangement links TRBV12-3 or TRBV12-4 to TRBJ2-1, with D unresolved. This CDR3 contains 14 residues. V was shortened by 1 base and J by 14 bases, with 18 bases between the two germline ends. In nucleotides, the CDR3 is TGTGCCAGCAGTTTAGACCCCCCCGGGCGCGGAGAGTTCTTC. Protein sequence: CASSLDPPGRGEFF.

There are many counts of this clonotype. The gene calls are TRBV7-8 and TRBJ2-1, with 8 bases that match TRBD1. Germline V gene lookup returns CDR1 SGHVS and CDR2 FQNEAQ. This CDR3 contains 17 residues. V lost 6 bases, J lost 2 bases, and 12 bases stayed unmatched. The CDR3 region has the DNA TGTGCCAGCAGTCTACCCCTCCAGGGGGCCACCTACAATGAGCAGTTCTTC. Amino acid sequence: CASSLPLQGATYNEQFF.

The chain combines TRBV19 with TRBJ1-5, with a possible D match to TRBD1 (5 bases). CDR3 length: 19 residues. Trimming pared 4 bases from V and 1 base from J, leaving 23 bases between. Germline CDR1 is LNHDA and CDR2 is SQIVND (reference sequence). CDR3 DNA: TGTGCCAGTAGTAGCCGGGACCCAAAAGGGAGAACAAGCAATCAGCCCCAGCATTTT. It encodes CASSSRDPKGRTSNQPQHF.